The 26 T cell receptor beta chains reported below all come from one sample, sequenced in a study of blood T cell repertoires in COVID-19. TCRdb's copy holds only in-frame clones and misses some; the assay was immunoSEQ multiplex PCR. This sample has 250,000 to 350,000 clones; around nine tenths occur once, and the top ten carry about 10%. The material sequenced was peripheral blood. These receptors were taken from a woman in her twenties or thirties with COVID-19, enrolled during active disease.

The rearrangement joins TRBV11-2 to TRBJ2-2; 8 bases match TRBD1. CDR1 SGHAT and CDR2 FQNNGV come from the germline V gene. CDR3 length: 15 residues. Germline trimming cut 5 bases from V and 1 base from J; bases unmatched to any gene: 3. The CDR3 sequence is CASSVGTGNTGELFF. Here the CDR3 DNA reads TGTGCCAGCAGCGTCGGGACAGGGAACACCGGGGAGCTGTTTTTT.

The gene calls are TRBV5-6 and TRBJ2-7; 10 bases map to TRBD2. This CDR3 is 18 amino acids long. Germline V gene sequence: CDR1 SGHDT, CDR2 YYEEEE. Trimming at V came to 1 base and at J to 1 base, leaving 11 bases not matched to a gene. The CDR3 is CASSLFGASGRDSYEQYF. Written as DNA, the CDR3 is TGTGCCAGCAGCTTGTTTGGGGCCAGCGGGAGGGATTCCTACGAGCAGTACTTC.

The V gene is TRBV5-5, the J gene TRBJ1-5; no clear D. Trimming stripped 2 bases from V and 0 bases from J, with 6 bases between. The CDR3 has 14 residues. Germline lookup yields CDR1 SGHKS and CDR2 YYEKEE (reference sequence). DNA of the CDR3: TGTGCCAGCAGCTTCCGGTATAGCAATCAGCCCCAGCATTTT. Its translation is CASSFRYSNQPQHF.

This sequence joins TRBV28 and TRBJ1-5, with D perhaps TRBD1 (5 bases). Germline-derived CDR1 and CDR2 are MDHEN and SYDVKM. The CDR3 has 15 amino acids. Trimming stripped 7 bases from V and 3 bases from J, with 16 bases between. CDR3: CASIGRDWDNQPQHF. DNA of the CDR3: TGTGCCAGCATTGGCCGGGACTGGGACAATCAGCCCCAGCATTTT.

V gene TRBV5-1 combines with J gene TRBJ2-2; weak D call: TRBD1 (6 bases). This CDR3 has 15 amino acids. Germline assignment: CDR1 SGHRS and CDR2 YFSETQ. V was shortened by 7 bases and J by 5 bases, with 18 bases between the two germline ends. The CDR3 nucleotides read TGCGCCAGCCTGGCTGTCCAGGGGAGTACCGGGGAGCTGTTTTTT. As protein: CASLAVQGSTGELFF.

The table lists this clone with a few counts. This sequence joins TRBV6-1 and TRBJ1-4; D is possibly TRBD1 (5 bases). CDR1 MNHNS and CDR2 SASEGT come from the germline V gene. Trimming removed 1 base at V and 7 bases at J, with 13 bases between. CDR3 length equals 15 residues. The chain's CDR3 is CASSEGGGVGEKLFF. The CDR3 nucleotides are TGTGCCAGCAGTGAAGGCGGGGGGGTTGGTGAAAAACTGTTTTTT.

This chain joins TRBV28 and TRBJ1-4; TRBD1 aligns across 7 bases. Per germline, CDR1 MDHEN and CDR2 SYDVKM. The J segment lost 2 bases and the V segment lost 6 bases, leaving 9 bases of the junction unmatched. The CDR3 runs to 16 residues. The DNA for the CDR3 is TGTGCCAGCAGCCCGCCGTTACAGGGGACTAATGAAAAACTGTTTTTT. Its translation is CASSPPLQGTNEKLFF.

The CDR3 reads CASSMGQPGNEQFF. The DNA of the CDR3 is TGTGCCAGCAGTATGGGACAGCCCGGGAATGAGCAGTTCTTC. The genes are TRBV11-2 and TRBJ2-1; 7 nucleotides align to TRBD1. Germline CDR1 reads SGHAT; CDR2 reads FQNNGV. J lost 7 bases, V lost 6 bases, and 9 bases had no gene match. The CDR3 covers 14 residues.

The chain employs TRBV6-2 or TRBV6-3 and TRBJ2-1, with 7 bases aligning to TRBD2. Per germline, CDR1 MNHEY and CDR2 SVGEGT. The CDR3 has 12 residues. Germline trimming cut 0 bases from V and 10 bases from J; bases unmatched to any gene: 0. In DNA form, the CDR3 reads TGTGCCAGCAGTTACTCGGGACTAGAGCAGTTCTTC. Residues: CASSYSGLEQFF.

The chain couples TRBV28 to TRBJ1-4; 9 nucleotides match TRBD1. V was clipped by 3 bases and J by 8 bases; unmatched bases: 10. The CDR3 runs to 16 residues. Looked up from germline, CDR1 is MDHEN and CDR2 is SYDVKM. CDR3: CASSFPPGQGREKLFF. In nucleotides, the CDR3 is TGTGCCAGCAGTTTTCCTCCGGGACAGGGTCGGGAAAAACTGTTTTTT.

J is TRBJ2-3 and V is TRBV5-4, with a possible D match to TRBD1 (5 bases). This CDR3 has 16 residues. The V end lost 4 bases, the J end lost 4 bases, and 19 bases lay between the germline ends. From germline, CDR1 is SGHNT and CDR2 YYREEE (reference sequence). This CDR3 is CASSPRPQGGADTQYF. In DNA, the CDR3 is TGTGCCAGCAGCCCCAGACCTCAGGGTGGGGCAGATACGCAGTATTTT.

V is TRBV7-2 and J is TRBJ1-1, with D perhaps matching TRBD1 (6 bases). V gave up 2 bases and J gave up 0 bases, with 10 bases separating them. This CDR3 contains 15 residues. Per germline, CDR1 SGHTA and CDR2 FQGNSA. The CDR3 DNA sequence: TGTGCCAGCAGCTTAAGACAGGCCCTGAACACTGAAGCTTTCTTT. Its protein product is CASSLRQALNTEAFF. Complete variable domain (other parts from reference TRBV7-2 and TRBJ1-1): GAGVSQSPSNKVTEKGKDVELRCDPISGHTALYWYRQSLGQGLEFLIYFQGNSAPDKSGLPSDRFSAERTGGSVSTLTIQRTQQEDSAVYLCASSLRQALNTEAFFGQGTRLTVV.

Regarding this clone: The sample carries other DNA sequences with the same CDR3. The rearrangement joins TRBV2 to TRBJ1-5; D is uncertain. Trimming removed 2 bases at V and 0 bases at J, with 8 bases between. The CDR3 sequence is 15 residues long. Germline lookup yields CDR1 SNHLY and CDR2 FYNNEI. The CDR3 loop reads CASSEPGYSNQPQHF. Written as DNA, the CDR3 is TGTGCCAGCAGTGAACCCGGGTATAGCAATCAGCCCCAGCATTTT.

J is TRBJ2-7 and V is TRBV28; TRBD1 matches 7 bases. Unmatched junction bases numbered 7, after V lost 6 bases and J lost 5 bases. Germline loops: CDR1 MDHEN, CDR2 SYDVKM. The length of the CDR3 is 13 residues. The CDR3 loop reads CASRVDRVDEQYF. The CDR3 coding sequence is TGTGCCAGCAGGGTTGACAGGGTTGACGAGCAGTACTTC. The whole variable domain, filled in from reference TRBV28 and TRBJ2-7, reads DVKVTQSSRYLVKRTGEKVFLECVQDMDHENMFWYRQDPGLGLRLIYFSYDVKMKEKGDIPEGYSVSREKKERFSLILESASTNQTSMYLCASRVDRVDEQYFGPGTRLTVT.

This chain uses TRBV27 with TRBJ2-1; 7 nucleotides line up with TRBD2. The CDR3 extends over 16 amino acids. The V gene's germline CDR1 is MNHEY and CDR2 SMNVEV (reference sequence). Trimming cost V 2 bases and J 6 bases; bases outside gene matches: 10. CDR3 in DNA: TGTGCCAGCAGTTTAGGGACGCGGGGGTACATCAATGAGCAGTTCTTC. Protein sequence: CASSLGTRGYINEQFF.

The chain combines TRBV12-3 or TRBV12-4 with TRBJ2-2; the D gene is possibly TRBD2 (5 bases). The CDR3 runs 13 residues. V was cut by 7 bases and J by 4 bases, with 10 bases left in between. CDR3 nucleotide sequence: TGTGCCAGCACCCTCAGCGGCACCGGGGAGCTGTTTTTT. It yields the protein CASTLSGTGELFF.

The V call is TRBV4-1, the J call TRBJ2-2; TRBD2 aligns across 8 bases. The V and J ends lost 3 bases and 4 bases, in that order; junction bases with no gene match: 7. CDR3 size: 16 residues. Germline assignment: CDR1 MGHRA and CDR2 YSYEKL. The CDR3 loop reads CASSQERTSRTGELFF. In nucleotides, the CDR3 is TGCGCCAGCAGCCAGGAAAGGACTAGCCGCACCGGGGAGCTGTTTTTT.

In this sample, this clone turned up a few times. This chain links TRBV28 with TRBJ1-5, with a tentative D call TRBD1 (5 bases). Germline V gives CDR1 MDHEN, CDR2 SYDVKM. CDR3 length equals 14 residues. Trimming removed 3 bases from V and 6 bases from J, with 12 bases in between. The CDR3 sequence is CASSFGGFIQPQHF. The CDR3 coding sequence is TGTGCCAGCAGTTTTGGGGGGTTTATTCAGCCCCAGCATTTT.

The rearrangement links TRBV6-4 to TRBJ2-7, with 10 positions matching TRBD2. The CDR3 is 18 residues long. Germline CDR1 MRHNA, CDR2 SNTAGT. The J segment lost 1 base and the V segment lost 0 bases, leaving 9 bases of the junction unmatched. The CDR3: CASSDSAASGRKSYEQYF. The DNA for the CDR3 is TGTGCCAGCAGTGACTCCGCGGCTAGCGGGAGAAAATCCTACGAGCAGTACTTC.

The chain joins TRBV29-1 to TRBJ1-2; TRBD1 might be the D (6 bases). The V end was cut by 4 bases, the J end by 4 bases, with 7 bases between. The CDR3 is 11 residues long. Germline assignment: CDR1 SQVTM and CDR2 ANQGSEA. Here the CDR3 DNA reads TGCAGCGTTGGGGACACCTATGGCTACACCTTC. Encoded protein: CSVGDTYGYTF.

The chain carries TRBV25-1 and TRBJ1-2, with 9 bases aligning to TRBD1. This CDR3 contains 11 residues. CDR1 and CDR2 (germline): MGHDK, SYGVNS. J gave up 8 bases and V 8 bases, and 3 bases lay outside the gene matches. The CDR3 DNA sequence: TGTGCCAGCTGGACAGGGGTGGGCTACACCTTC. Amino acids: CASWTGVGYTF.

The chain has TRBV18 and TRBJ2-1; the D gene is possibly TRBD2 (5 bases). CDR1 and CDR2 from the germline V gene are KGHSH and LQKENI. The CDR3 is made up of 12 amino acids. V was trimmed by 6 bases and J by 9 bases, leaving 12 bases between them. CDR3 nucleotide sequence: TGTGCCAGCTCCCCTTCCGAGGGTGAGCAGTTCTTC. It codes for CASSPSEGEQFF.

The chain carries TRBV7-2 and TRBJ2-7; 9 bases line up with TRBD2. CDR3 length: 15 residues. Trimming at V came to 1 base and at J to 7 bases, leaving 8 bases not matched to a gene. Germline assignment: CDR1 SGHTA and CDR2 FQGNSA. In nucleotides, the CDR3 is TGTGCCAGCAGCTTAGTGGCTAGCGGGGTGGAAGAGCAGTACTTC. It is translated as CASSLVASGVEEQYF.

The CDR3 coding sequence is TGTGCCAGCAGTTTTGCGGGATACACTGAAGCTTTCTTT. It translates to CASSFAGYTEAFF. V is TRBV12-3 or TRBV12-4 and J is TRBJ1-1; the D is unclear. The CDR3 consists of 13 residues. Trimming took 3 bases from V and 3 from J, leaving 8 bases between them.

The chain carries TRBV10-3 and TRBJ1-6; TRBD1 matches at 7 bases. CDR1 is ENHRY, CDR2 SYGVKD, per germline. V was pared by 6 bases and J by 10 bases, with 9 bases of the junction left unmatched. The CDR3 is made up of 14 amino acids. CDR3 amino acids: CAIRAAGGHSPLHF. CDR3 sequence (DNA): TGTGCCATCAGAGCGGCAGGGGGACACTCACCCCTCCACTTT.

The V and J genes are TRBV6-5 and TRBJ2-7; a possible D gene is TRBD2 (7 bases). The ends were cut back, 5 bases at V and 6 bases at J, with 20 bases in the middle. The V gene's germline CDR1 is MNHEY and CDR2 SVGAGI. This CDR3 comprises 15 residues. CDR3 loop: CASSNTGSGGSEQYF. CDR3 in DNA: TGTGCCAGCAGTAATACCGGTTCGGGGGGCAGCGAGCAGTACTTC.